These 16 T cell receptor beta chains originate from one sample sequenced in a study of T cells in Graves' hyperthyroidism and ophthalmopathy (dated by TCRdb to the late 2010s). Library creation used multiplex PCR. Instrument on record: Illumina HiSeq 2000. TCR beta CDR3 regions were amplified from RNA transcripts. For the first round of RT-PCR on the TCR CDR3, the HTBI primer set was used together with the Qiagen OneStep RT-PCR kit. Using fastp trimming at Q25 and MiXCR clonotype assembly, TCRdb reanalyzed the public sequencing data and kept in-frame beta chains. All rows with the same CDR3 protein become a single entry with the most common DNA and genes. The sample table shows around 760,000 distinct CDR3 sequences, and roughly 32% are seen once. Together, the top ten hold around 30% of the sample. The sequencing sample was made of blood. Source of these receptors: a woman in her thirties or forties with Graves' hyperthyroidism.

This clonotype showed up many times. The rearrangement uses TRBV29-1 and TRBJ1-1; D is uncertain. Germline V CDR1 and CDR2: SQVTM, ANQGSEA. V gave up 4 bases and J gave up 0 bases, with 6 bases separating them. The CDR3 covers 12 residues. The CDR3 sequence is CSVGRMNTEAFF. The CDR3 DNA sequence: TGCAGCGTTGGACGGATGAACACTGAAGCTTTCTTT.

This clonotype came up a few times. This chain connects TRBV10-2 to TRBJ2-5, with TRBD2 matching over 7 bases. CDR1 is WSHSY and CDR2 is SAAADI in the germline V gene. The CDR3 spans 18 residues. V was pared by 3 bases and J by 5 bases, with 18 bases of the junction left unmatched. The DNA of the CDR3 is TGCGCCAGCAGTGATCCATGGGCGCAAGCGGGAAGACGGGAGACCCAGTACTTC. This translates into CASSDPWAQAGRRETQYF.

The CDR3 spells CASSPPTVQETQYF. For the CDR3, the DNA is TGTGCCAGCTCACCACCCACGGTCCAAGAGACCCAGTACTTC. This sequence joins TRBV18 and TRBJ2-5; D unclear. This CDR3 is built from 14 residues. Per the germline V gene, CDR1 is KGHSH and CDR2 is LQKENI. V lost 0 bases and J lost 1, with 6 bases in between.

This sequence joins TRBV19 and TRBJ2-5, with D unresolved. This CDR3 region has 16 residues. Trimming took off 5 bases at V and 3 bases at J, with 19 bases between the two ends. Per the germline V gene, CDR1 is LNHDA and CDR2 is SQIVND (reference sequence). The CDR3 loop is CASSLPGAVREETQYF. The CDR3 DNA is TGTGCCAGTAGTCTCCCGGGTGCGGTCCGTGAAGAGACCCAGTACTTC. The variable domain in full, completed from reference TRBV19 and TRBJ2-5, reads DGGITQSPKYLFRKEGQNVTLSCEQNLNHDAMYWYRQDPGQGLRLIYYSQIVNDFQKGDIAEGYSVSREKKESFPLTVTSAQKNPTAFYLCASSLPGAVREETQYFGPGTRLLVL.

The gene calls are TRBV6-1 and TRBJ2-7; D is possibly TRBD2 (6 bases). Germline V gives CDR1 MNHNS, CDR2 SASEGT. This CDR3 is built from 14 residues. V was clipped by 2 bases and J by 5 bases, with 13 bases between them. CDR3 DNA: TGTGCCAGCAGTGAATTGGAGGGAAAGGACGAGCAGTACTTC. The encoded protein is CASSELEGKDEQYF.

V and J are TRBV20-1 and TRBJ1-2; D perhaps matches TRBD1 (6 bases). V was clipped by 1 base and J by 4 bases, with 13 bases between them. Germline values: CDR1 DFQATT, CDR2 SNEGSKA (reference sequence). The CDR3 loop spans 14 amino acids. The CDR3 loop is CSARGNTGIYGYTF. Here the CDR3 DNA reads TGCAGTGCTAGAGGAAACACAGGGATCTATGGCTACACCTTC.

This rearrangement joins TRBV5-1 to TRBJ2-2; 7 positions agree with TRBD1. V dropped 0 bases and J dropped 4; count of bases not matched to a gene: 9. The CDR3 loop spans 17 amino acids. Germline V lookup: CDR1 SGHRS, CDR2 YFSETQ. CDR3 nucleotides: TGCGCCAGCAGCTTGGAGCCGAGGGGGCTCGGCACCGGGGAGCTGTTTTTT. It is translated as CASSLEPRGLGTGELFF.

The table lists this clonotype with many counts. A read error may account for a junction end that differs from germline. This chain connects TRBV13 to TRBJ2-7; 11 bases agree with TRBD1. Germline-derived CDR1 and CDR2 are PRHDT and FYEKMQ (reference sequence). This CDR3 is built from 12 residues. CDR3 sequence: CASSLGQGALVF. For the CDR3, the DNA is TGTGCCAGCAGCCTAGGACAGGGGGCCTTGGTCTTC.

This clonotype has at least ten counts. The J gene is TRBJ1-2, the V gene TRBV7-9; TRBD1 might be the D (6 bases). The CDR3 is 14 residues long. Germline V gene lookup returns CDR1 SEHNR and CDR2 FQNEAQ (reference sequence). Trimming took off 3 bases at V and 6 bases at J, with 14 bases between the two ends. The CDR3 DNA follows: TGTGCCAGCAGCTTGATAATTGGACAGAATGGCTACACCTTC. Protein product: CASSLIIGQNGYTF. The full variable domain, completed using reference TRBV7-9 and TRBJ1-2, is DTGVSQNPRHKITKRGQNVTFRCDPISEHNRLYWYRQTLGQGPEFLTYFQNEAQLEKSRLLSDRFSAERPKGSFSTLEIQRTEQGDSAMYLCASSLIIGQNGYTFGSGTRLTVV.

This clonotype was recorded many times. This rearrangement joins TRBV7-9 to TRBJ1-3, with D maybe TRBD1 (6 bases). With 5 bases removed from V and 0 bases from J, the gap between germline ends came to 14 bases. Germline-derived CDR1 and CDR2 are SEHNR and FQNEAQ (reference sequence). The CDR3 is 16 amino acids. The CDR3 nucleotides read TGTGCCAGCAGCCCGAGGACAGTGAACTCTGGAAACACCATATATTTT. Translated, it gives CASSPRTVNSGNTIYF.

There are many counts of this clonotype. The rearrangement links TRBV15 to TRBJ1-5; 11 bases match TRBD1. Germline lookup yields CDR1 LNHNV and CDR2 YYDKDF (reference sequence). The ends lost 4 bases at V and 4 bases at J; junction bases unmatched: 9. The CDR3 is 17 residues long. DNA of the CDR3: TGTGCCACCAGCAAACCCCCAGGGACAGGGGGAAATCAGCCCCAGCATTTT. It yields the protein CATSKPPGTGGNQPQHF.

This clonotype was recorded many times. The chain employs TRBV19 and TRBJ1-5, with D unresolved. V shed 6 bases and J shed 4 bases, with 13 bases lying between them. This CDR3 is 14 amino acids long. CDR1 and CDR2 from the germline V gene are LNHDA and SQIVND (reference sequence). The CDR3 reads CASRGANVNQPQHF. Here the CDR3 DNA reads TGTGCCAGTAGAGGTGCGAACGTGAATCAGCCCCAGCATTTT.

This clonotype was counted only a few times. The V call is TRBV19, the J call TRBJ1-3; unclear D gene. CDR1 and CDR2 (germline): LNHDA, SQIVND (reference sequence). This CDR3 comprises 15 residues. Trimming left V 2 bases short and J 8 bases short, with 16 bases between. The CDR3 sequence: CASSISEVEMYTIYF. The CDR3 coding sequence is TGTGCCAGTAGTATATCGGAGGTGGAAATGTACACCATATATTTT.

The chain uses TRBV29-1 and TRBJ2-7; TRBD1 matches at 8 bases. The length of the CDR3 is 13 residues. J was trimmed by 4 bases and V by 3 bases; bases with no gene match: 5. CDR1 and CDR2 from the germline V gene are SQVTM and ANQGSEA. The CDR3 DNA is TGCAGCGTTGACGACAGGGGATCGTACGAGCAGTACTTC. It codes for CSVDDRGSYEQYF.

In this sample, this clonotype turned up many times. CDR3 loop: CSVGGLATQPWEQYF. The CDR3 nucleotides are TGCAGCGTTGGGGGACTAGCGACCCAGCCTTGGGAGCAGTACTTC. This sequence joins TRBV29-1 and TRBJ2-7; 10 bases map to TRBD2. Trimming cost V 4 bases and J 7 bases; bases outside gene matches: 13. This CDR3 comprises 15 residues. Per germline, CDR1 SQVTM and CDR2 ANQGSEA.

At least ten counts were recorded for this clonotype. V is TRBV12-3 or TRBV12-4 and J is TRBJ1-2; D uncertain. This CDR3 is built from 11 residues. Trimming shortened V by 7 bases and J by 3 bases, and 6 bases separated the two germline ends. The CDR3 sequence is CASTDYYGYTF. CDR3 DNA: TGTGCCAGCACTGATTACTATGGCTACACCTTC.